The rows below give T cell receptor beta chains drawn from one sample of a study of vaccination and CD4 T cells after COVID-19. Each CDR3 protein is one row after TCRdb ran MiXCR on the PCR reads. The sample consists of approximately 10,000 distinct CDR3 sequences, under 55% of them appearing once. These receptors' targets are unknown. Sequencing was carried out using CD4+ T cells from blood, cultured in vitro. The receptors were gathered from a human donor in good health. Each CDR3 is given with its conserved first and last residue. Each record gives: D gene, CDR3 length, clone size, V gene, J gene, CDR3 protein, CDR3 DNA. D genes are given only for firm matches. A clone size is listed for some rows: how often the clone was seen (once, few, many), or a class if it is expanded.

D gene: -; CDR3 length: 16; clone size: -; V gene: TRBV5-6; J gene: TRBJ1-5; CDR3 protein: CASSLGGYNSNQPQHF; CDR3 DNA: TGTGCCAGCAGCTTGGGGGGGTATAATAGCAATCAGCCCCAGCATTTT
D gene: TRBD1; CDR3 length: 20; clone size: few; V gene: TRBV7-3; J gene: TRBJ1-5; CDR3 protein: CASSLGSGQGVFLSNQPQHF; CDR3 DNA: TGTGCCAGCAGCTTAGGTTCGGGACAGGGGGTTTTCCTTAGCAATCAGCCCCAGCATTTT
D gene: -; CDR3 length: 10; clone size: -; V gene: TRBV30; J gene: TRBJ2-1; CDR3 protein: CAWSVREQFF; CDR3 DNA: TGTGCCTGGAGTGTACGTGAGCAGTTCTTC
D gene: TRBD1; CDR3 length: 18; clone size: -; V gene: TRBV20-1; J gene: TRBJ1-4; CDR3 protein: CSARDLGQGTTTNEKLFF; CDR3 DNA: TGCAGTGCTAGAGACCTTGGACAGGGGACGACAACTAATGAAAAACTGTTTTTT
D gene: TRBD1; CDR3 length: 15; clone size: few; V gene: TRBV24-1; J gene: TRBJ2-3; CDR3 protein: CATRPGQGLLDTQYF; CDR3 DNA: TGTGCCACCAGGCCGGGACAGGGGCTACTAGATACGCAGTATTTT
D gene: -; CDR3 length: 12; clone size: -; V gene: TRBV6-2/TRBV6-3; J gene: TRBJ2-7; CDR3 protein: CATSPTSYEQYF; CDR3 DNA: TGTGCCACCAGCCCCACCTCCTACGAGCAGTACTTC
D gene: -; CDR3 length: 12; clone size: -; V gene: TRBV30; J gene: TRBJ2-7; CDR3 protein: CAWSEQGYEQYF; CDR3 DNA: TGTGCCTGGAGTGAACAGGGTTACGAGCAGTACTTC
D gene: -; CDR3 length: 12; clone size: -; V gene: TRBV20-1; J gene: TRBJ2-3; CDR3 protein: CSARKETDTQYF; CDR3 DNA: TGCAGTGCTAGGAAGGAAACAGATACGCAGTATTTT
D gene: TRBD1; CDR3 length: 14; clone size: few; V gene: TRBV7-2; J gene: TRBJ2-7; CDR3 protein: CASSLSGTAYEQYF; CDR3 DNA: TGTGCCAGCAGCTTATCCGGGACAGCCTACGAGCAGTACTTC
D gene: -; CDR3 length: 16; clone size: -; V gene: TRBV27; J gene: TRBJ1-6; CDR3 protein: CASSLSWTIDNSPLHF; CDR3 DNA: TGTGCCAGCAGTTTATCCTGGACGATCGATAATTCACCCCTCCACTTT
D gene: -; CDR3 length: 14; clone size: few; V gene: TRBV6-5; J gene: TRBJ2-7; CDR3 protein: CASSYRGRGYEQYF; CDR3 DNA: TGTGCCAGCAGTTACAGGGGCCGGGGCTACGAGCAGTACTTC
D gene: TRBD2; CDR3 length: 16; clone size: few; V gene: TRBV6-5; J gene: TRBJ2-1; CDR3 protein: CASSYMAGVSYNEQFF; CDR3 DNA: TGTGCCAGCAGTTACATGGCGGGAGTGTCCTACAATGAGCAGTTCTTC
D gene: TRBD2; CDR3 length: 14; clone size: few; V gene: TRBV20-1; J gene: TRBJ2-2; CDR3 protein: CSARTSGNTGELFF; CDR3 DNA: TGCAGTGCCCGGACTAGCGGGAACACCGGGGAGCTGTTTTTT
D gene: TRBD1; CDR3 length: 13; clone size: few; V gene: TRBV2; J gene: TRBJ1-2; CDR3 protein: CAGRTGLEYGYTF; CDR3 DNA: TGTGCCGGAAGGACAGGGCTCGAATATGGCTACACCTTC
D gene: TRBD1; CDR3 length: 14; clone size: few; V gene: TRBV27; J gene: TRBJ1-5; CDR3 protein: CASSWTGPNQPQHF; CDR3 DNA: TGTGCCAGCAGTTGGACAGGGCCTAATCAGCCCCAGCATTTT
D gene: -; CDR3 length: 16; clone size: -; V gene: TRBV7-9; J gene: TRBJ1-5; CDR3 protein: CASSLRDTNSNQPQHF; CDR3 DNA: TGCGCCAGCAGCCTACGGGACACAAATAGCAATCAGCCCCAGCATTTT
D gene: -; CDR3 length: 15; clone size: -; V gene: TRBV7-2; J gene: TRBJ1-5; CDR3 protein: CASSLARGGGQPQHF; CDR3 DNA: TGTGCCAGCAGCTTAGCGCGAGGAGGAGGTCAGCCCCAGCATTTT
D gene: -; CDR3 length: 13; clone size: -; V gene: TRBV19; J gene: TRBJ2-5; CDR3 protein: CASSWTAQETQYF; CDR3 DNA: TGTGCCAGTAGTTGGACTGCTCAAGAGACCCAGTACTTC
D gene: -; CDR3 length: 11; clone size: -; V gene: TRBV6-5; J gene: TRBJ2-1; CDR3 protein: CASSSPGEQFF; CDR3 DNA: TGTGCCAGCAGTTCTCCAGGCGAGCAGTTCTTC
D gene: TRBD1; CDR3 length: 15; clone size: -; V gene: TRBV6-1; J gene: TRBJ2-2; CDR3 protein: CASSTGTGTAGELFF; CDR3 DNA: TGTGCCAGCAGTACGGGGACAGGGACCGCCGGGGAGCTGTTTTTT
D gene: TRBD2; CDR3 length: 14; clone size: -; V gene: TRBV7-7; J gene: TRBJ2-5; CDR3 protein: CASSLALRGETQYF; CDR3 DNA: TGTGCTAGCAGCTTAGCTTTGCGGGGGGAGACCCAGTACTTC
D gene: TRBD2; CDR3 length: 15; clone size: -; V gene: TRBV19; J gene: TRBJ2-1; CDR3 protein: CASTLGLATYNEQFF; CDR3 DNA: TGTGCCAGTACCCTCGGACTAGCGACCTACAATGAGCAGTTCTTC
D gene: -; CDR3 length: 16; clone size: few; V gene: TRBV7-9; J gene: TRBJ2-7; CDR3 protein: CASSPRLSDVGGEQYF; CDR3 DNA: TGTGCCAGCAGCCCACGATTATCGGACGTAGGGGGCGAGCAGTACTTC
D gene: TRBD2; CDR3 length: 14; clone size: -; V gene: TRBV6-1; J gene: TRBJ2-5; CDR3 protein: CASSETGGRETQYF; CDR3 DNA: TGTGCCAGCAGTGAAACGGGGGGGAGGGAGACCCAGTACTTC
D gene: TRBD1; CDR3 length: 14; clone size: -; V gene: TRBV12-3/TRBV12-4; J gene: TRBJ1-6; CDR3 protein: CASSWGQYNSPLHF; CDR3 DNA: TGTGCCAGCAGTTGGGGACAGTATAATTCACCCCTCCACTTT
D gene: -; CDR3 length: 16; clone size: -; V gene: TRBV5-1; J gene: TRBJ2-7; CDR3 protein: CASSLAGNGLMDEQYF; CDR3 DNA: TGCGCCAGCAGCTTGGCGGGGAATGGGCTGATGGACGAGCAGTACTTC
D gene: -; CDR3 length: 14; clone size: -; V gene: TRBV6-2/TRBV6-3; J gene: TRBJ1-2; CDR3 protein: CASRRQVPAYGYTF; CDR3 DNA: TGTGCCAGCAGACGACAGGTCCCGGCCTATGGCTACACCTTC
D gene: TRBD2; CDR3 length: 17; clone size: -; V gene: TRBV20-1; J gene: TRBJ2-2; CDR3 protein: CSASVTSGKTGTGELFF; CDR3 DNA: TGCAGTGCTAGTGTTACTAGCGGGAAAACGGGGACCGGGGAGCTGTTTTTT
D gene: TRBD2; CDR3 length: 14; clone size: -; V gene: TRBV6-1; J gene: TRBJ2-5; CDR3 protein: CASSGTRTQETQYF; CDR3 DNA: TGTGCCAGCAGTGGGACTAGAACTCAAGAGACCCAGTACTTC
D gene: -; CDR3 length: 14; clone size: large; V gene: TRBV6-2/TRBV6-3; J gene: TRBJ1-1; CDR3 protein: CASSYDSMNTEAFF; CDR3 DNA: TGTGCCAGCAGTTACGACAGCATGAACACTGAAGCTTTCTTT
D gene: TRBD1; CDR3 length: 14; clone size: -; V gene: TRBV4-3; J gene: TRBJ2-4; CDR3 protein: CASSQDGTGGIQYF; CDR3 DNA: TGCGCCAGCAGCCAAGACGGGACAGGGGGCATTCAGTACTTC
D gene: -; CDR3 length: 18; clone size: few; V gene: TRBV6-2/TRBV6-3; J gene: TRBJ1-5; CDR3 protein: CASSYSSRAGYSNQPQHF; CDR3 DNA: TGTGCCAGCAGTTACTCGAGCAGGGCGGGATATAGCAATCAGCCCCAGCATTTT
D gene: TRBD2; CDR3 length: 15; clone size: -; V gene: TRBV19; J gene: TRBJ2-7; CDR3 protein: CASSRLAGTSYEQYF; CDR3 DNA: TGTGCCAGTAGTAGATTAGCGGGGACCTCCTACGAGCAGTACTTC
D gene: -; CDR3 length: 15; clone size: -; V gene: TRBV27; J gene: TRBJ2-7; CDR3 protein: CASSPAEAVAYEQYF; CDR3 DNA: TGTGCCAGCAGTCCGGCCGAGGCGGTGGCCTACGAGCAGTACTTC
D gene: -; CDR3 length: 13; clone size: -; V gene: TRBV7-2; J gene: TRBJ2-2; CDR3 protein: CASSPLRTGELFF; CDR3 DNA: TGTGCCAGCAGCCCACTTCGCACCGGGGAGCTGTTTTTT
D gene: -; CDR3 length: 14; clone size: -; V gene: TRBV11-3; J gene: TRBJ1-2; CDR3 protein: CASSLVPRNYGYTF; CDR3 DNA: TGTGCCAGCAGCTTAGTACCCCGGAACTATGGCTACACCTTC
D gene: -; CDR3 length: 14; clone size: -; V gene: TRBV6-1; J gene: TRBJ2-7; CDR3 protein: CASSENGRGYEQYF; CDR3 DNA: TGTGCCAGCAGTGAAAACGGTAGGGGCTACGAGCAGTACTTC
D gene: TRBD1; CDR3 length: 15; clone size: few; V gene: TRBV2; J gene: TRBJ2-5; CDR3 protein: CASRPTGGHQETQYF; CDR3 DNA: TGTGCCAGCAGACCGACAGGGGGCCACCAAGAGACCCAGTACTTC
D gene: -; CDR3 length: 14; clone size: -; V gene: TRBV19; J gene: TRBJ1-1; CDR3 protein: CASRSGGGSTEAFF; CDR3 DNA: TGTGCCAGTAGGAGCGGCGGGGGAAGCACTGAAGCTTTCTTT
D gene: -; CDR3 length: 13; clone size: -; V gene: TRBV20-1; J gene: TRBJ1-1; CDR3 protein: CSARRGFETEAFF; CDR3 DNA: TGCAGTGCTAGAAGGGGGTTTGAAACTGAAGCTTTCTTT
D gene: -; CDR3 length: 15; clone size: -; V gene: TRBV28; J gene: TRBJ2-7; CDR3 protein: CASSFLTLERYEQYF; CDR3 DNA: TGTGCCAGCAGTTTCCTAACTCTTGAACGGTACGAGCAGTACTTC
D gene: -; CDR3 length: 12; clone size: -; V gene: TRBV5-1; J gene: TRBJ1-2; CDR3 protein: CASSLATYGYTF; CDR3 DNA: TGCGCCAGCAGCTTGGCCACCTATGGCTACACCTTC
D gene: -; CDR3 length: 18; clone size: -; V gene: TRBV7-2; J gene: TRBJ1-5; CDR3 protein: CASSLKVGPGTSNQPQHF; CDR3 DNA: TGTGCCAGCAGCTTAAAAGTGGGTCCAGGAACTAGCAATCAGCCCCAGCATTTT
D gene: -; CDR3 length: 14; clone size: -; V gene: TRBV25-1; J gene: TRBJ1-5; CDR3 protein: CASSLAGHNQPQHF; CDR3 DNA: TGTGCCAGCAGTCTTGCCGGGCATAATCAGCCCCAGCATTTT
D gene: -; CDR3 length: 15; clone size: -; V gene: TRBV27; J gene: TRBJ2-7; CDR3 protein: CASSRDTQTVYEQYF; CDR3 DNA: TGTGCCAGCAGTCGGGACACGCAGACAGTCTACGAGCAGTACTTC
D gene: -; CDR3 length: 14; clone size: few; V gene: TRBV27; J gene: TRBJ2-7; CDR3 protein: CASSFSSLSYEQYF; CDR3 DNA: TGTGCCAGCAGTTTCTCGTCGCTCTCCTACGAGCAGTACTTC
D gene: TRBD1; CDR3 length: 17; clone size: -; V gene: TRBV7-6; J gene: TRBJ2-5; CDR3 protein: CASSLAILDRGRETQYF; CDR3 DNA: TGTGCCAGCAGCTTAGCGATATTGGACAGGGGGCGAGAGACCCAGTACTTC
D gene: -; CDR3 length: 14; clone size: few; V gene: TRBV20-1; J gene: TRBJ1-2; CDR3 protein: CSARGDVGGGGYTF; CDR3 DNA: TGCAGTGCTAGAGGGGATGTAGGGGGGGGTGGCTACACCTTC
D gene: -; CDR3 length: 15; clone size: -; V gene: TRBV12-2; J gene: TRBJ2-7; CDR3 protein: CASRYRVAGVYEQYF; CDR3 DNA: TGTGCAAGTCGCTACCGGGTAGCGGGAGTCTACGAGCAGTACTTC
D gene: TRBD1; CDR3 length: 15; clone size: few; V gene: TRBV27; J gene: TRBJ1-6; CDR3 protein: CASGSLDRSLSPLHF; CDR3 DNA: TGTGCCAGCGGCAGCTTGGACAGGTCTTTATCACCCCTCCACTTT
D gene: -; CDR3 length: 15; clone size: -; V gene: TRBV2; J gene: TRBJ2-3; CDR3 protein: CASSEMLASTDTQYF; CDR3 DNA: TGTGCCAGCAGTGAAATGCTAGCCTCCACAGATACGCAGTATTTT
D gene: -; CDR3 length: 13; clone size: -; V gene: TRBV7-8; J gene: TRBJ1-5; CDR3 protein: CASSWDRDQPQHF; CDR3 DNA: TGTGCCAGCAGCTGGGACCGAGATCAGCCCCAGCATTTT
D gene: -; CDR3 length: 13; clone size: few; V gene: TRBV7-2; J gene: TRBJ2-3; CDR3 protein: CASSLAAADTQYF; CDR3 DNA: TGTGCCAGCAGCTTAGCGGCGGCAGATACGCAGTATTTT
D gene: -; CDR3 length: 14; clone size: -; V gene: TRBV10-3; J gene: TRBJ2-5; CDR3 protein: CAISVDSPVETQYF; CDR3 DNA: TGTGCCATCAGTGTGGACTCCCCAGTGGAGACCCAGTACTTC
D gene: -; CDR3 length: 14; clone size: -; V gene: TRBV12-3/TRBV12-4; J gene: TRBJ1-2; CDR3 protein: CASSDRRLGPGYTF; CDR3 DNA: TGTGCCAGCAGTGACCGTAGGCTTGGTCCTGGCTACACCTTC